What follows are 2 T cell receptor beta chains derived from one specimen sequenced in a study of cytomegalovirus exposure and HLA in healthy donors. Profiled with immunoSEQ multiplex PCR; TCRdb holds only in-frame clones, not every one. Counted here are about 220,000 clones, around nine tenths occurring once; the ten biggest clones make up 0.85% to 1.2%. Source material: PBMCs. The receptors derive from a woman between 18 and 30 years old in good health and CMV-seronegative.

The table lists this clone with a count of one. The J gene is TRBJ1-6, the V gene TRBV9, with a possible D match to TRBD1 (6 bases). The CDR3 runs to 14 residues. The V gene's germline CDR1 is SGDLS and CDR2 YYNGEE. Trimming pared 3 bases from V and 8 bases from J, leaving 12 bases between. In DNA, the CDR3 is TGTGCCAGCAGCGCCGGGGCAGGGGATTCACCCCTCCACTTT. Its translation: CASSAGAGDSPLHF.

This rearrangement joins TRBV1 to TRBJ1-5; no check of the table's D call, TRBD1, against the DNA was made. TRBV1 is termed a pseudogene. CDR3 length equals 21 residues. CDR3 protein: CTSSQDNGHPFTAMSNQPQHF. The CDR3 DNA reads TGCACCAGCAGCCAAGACAATGGCCACCCCTTCACAGCAATGAGCAATCAGCCCCAGCATTTT.